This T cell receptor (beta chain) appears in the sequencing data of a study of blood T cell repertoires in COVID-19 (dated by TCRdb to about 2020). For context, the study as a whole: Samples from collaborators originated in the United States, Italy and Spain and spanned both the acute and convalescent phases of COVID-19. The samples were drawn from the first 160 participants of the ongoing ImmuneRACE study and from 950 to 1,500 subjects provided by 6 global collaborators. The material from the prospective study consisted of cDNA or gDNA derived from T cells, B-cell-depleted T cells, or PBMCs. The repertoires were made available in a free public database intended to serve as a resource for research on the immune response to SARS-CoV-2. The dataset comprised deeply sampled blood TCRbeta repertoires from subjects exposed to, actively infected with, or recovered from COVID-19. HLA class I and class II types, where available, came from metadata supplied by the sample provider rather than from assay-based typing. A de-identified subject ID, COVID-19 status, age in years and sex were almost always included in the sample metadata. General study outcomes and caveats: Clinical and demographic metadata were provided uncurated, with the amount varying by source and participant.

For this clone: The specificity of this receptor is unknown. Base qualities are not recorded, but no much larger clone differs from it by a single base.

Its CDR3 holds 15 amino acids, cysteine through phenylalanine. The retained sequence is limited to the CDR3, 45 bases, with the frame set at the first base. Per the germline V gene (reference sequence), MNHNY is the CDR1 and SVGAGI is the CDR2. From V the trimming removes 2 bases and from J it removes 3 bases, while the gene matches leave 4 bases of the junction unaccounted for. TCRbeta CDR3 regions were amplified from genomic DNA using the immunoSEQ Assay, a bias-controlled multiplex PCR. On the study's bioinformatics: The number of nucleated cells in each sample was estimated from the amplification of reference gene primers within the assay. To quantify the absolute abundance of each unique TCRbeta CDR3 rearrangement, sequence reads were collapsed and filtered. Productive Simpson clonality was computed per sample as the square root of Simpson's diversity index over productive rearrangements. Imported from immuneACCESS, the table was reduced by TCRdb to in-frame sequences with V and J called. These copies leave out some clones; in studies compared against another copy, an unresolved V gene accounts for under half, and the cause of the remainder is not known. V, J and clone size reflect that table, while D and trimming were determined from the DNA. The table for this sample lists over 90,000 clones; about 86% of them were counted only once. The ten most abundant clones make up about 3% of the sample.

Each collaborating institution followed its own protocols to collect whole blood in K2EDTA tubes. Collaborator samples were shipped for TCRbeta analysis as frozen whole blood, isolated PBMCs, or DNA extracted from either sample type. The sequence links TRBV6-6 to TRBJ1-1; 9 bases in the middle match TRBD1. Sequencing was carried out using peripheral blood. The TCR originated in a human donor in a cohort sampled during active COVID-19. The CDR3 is CASSYPGQGHTEAFF. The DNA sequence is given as TGTGCCAGCAGTTACCCGGGACAGGGACACACTGAAGCTTTCTTT.